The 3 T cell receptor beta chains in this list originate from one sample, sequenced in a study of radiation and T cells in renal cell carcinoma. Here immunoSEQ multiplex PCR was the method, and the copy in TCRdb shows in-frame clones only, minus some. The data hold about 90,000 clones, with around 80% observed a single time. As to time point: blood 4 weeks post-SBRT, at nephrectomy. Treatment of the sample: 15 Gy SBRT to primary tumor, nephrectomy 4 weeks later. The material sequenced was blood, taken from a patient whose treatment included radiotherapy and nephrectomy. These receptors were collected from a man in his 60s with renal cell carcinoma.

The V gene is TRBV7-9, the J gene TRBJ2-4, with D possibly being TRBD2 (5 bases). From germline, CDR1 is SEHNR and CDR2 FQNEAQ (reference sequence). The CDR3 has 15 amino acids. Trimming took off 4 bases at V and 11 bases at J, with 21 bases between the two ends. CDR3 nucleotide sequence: TGTGCCAGCAGCTCTACCCGGGGAGTGGGAACATTTCAGTACTTC. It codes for CASSSTRGVGTFQYF.

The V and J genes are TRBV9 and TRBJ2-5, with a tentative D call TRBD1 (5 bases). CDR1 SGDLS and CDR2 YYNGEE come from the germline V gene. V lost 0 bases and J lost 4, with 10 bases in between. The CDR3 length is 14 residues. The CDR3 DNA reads TGTGCCAGCAGCGTAGTCGCTGGGGCAGAGACCCAGTACTTC. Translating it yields CASSVVAGAETQYF.

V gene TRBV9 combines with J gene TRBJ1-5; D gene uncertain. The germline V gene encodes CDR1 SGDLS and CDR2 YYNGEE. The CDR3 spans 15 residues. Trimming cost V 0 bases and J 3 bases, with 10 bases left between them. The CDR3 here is CASSVGSGFNQPQHF. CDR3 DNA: TGTGCCAGCAGCGTAGGATCCGGGTTCAATCAGCCCCAGCATTTT.